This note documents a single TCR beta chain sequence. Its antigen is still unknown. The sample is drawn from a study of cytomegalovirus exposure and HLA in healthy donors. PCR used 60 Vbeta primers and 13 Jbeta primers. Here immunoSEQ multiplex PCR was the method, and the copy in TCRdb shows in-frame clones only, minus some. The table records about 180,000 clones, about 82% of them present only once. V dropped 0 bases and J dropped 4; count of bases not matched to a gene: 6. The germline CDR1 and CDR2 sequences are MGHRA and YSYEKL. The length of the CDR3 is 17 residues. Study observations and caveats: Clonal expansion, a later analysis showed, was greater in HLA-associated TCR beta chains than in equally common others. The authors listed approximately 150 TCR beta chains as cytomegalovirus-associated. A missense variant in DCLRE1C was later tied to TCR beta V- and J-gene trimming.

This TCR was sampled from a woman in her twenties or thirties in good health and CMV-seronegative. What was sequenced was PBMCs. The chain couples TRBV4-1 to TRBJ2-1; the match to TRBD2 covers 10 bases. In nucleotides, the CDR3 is TGCGCCAGCAGCCAAGAAAGACTAGCGGGCGTTTACAATGAGCAGTTCTTC. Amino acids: CASSQERLAGVYNEQFF.